Sequencing of this TCR beta chain was carried out in a study of blood T cell repertoires in COVID-19. Study as a whole: The origin of the acute and convalescent COVID-19 samples was the United States, Italy and Spain. PBMCs, B-cell-depleted T cells, or T cells provided the cDNA or gDNA that made up the material.

In the study's own analysis: Quantification of nucleated cells was approximated via reference gene primer amplification. Some clones are missing from TCRdb's copy, which holds only in-frame ones; the method was immunoSEQ multiplex PCR. V, J and clone size derive from that table, while D and trimming were established from the DNA sequence. The sample lists about 100,000 clones, less than 90% occurring once. This CDR3 comprises 15 residues. Trimming left V 4 bases short and J 3 bases short, with 13 bases between. Germline V lookup: CDR1 MNHNY, CDR2 SVGAGI (reference sequence). This clonotype was sampled from a man aged 25-40 years in a cohort sampled during active COVID-19. The V call is TRBV6-6, the J call TRBJ1-3; D may be TRBD1 (5 bases). The sequencing input was peripheral blood. CDR3 bases: TGTGCCAGCAGTTTCGGGCAGGGCTATGGAAACACCATATATTTT. Translating gives CASSFGQGYGNTIYF.